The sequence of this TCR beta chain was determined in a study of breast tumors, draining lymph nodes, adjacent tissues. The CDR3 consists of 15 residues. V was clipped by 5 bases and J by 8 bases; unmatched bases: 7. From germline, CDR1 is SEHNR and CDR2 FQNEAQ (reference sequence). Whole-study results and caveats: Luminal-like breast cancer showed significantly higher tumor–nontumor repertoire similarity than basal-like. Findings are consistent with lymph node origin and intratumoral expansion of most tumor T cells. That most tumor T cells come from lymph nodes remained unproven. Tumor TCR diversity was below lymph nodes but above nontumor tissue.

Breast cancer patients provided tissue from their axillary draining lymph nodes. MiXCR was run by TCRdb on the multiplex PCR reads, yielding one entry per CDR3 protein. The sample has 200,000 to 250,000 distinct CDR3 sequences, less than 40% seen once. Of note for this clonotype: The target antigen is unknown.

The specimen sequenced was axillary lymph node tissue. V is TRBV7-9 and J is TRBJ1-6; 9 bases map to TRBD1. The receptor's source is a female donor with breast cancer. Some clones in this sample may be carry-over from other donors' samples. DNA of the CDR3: TGTGCCAGCAGCGTACCGGGACAGGGCTATTCACCCCTCCACTTT. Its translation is CASSVPGQGYSPLHF. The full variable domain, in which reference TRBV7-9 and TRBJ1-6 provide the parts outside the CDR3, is DTGVSQNPRHKITKRGQNVTFRCDPISEHNRLYWYRQTLGQGPEFLTYFQNEAQLEKSRLLSDRFSAERPKGSFSTLEIQRTEQGDSAMYLCASSVPGQGYSPLHFGNGTRLTVT.